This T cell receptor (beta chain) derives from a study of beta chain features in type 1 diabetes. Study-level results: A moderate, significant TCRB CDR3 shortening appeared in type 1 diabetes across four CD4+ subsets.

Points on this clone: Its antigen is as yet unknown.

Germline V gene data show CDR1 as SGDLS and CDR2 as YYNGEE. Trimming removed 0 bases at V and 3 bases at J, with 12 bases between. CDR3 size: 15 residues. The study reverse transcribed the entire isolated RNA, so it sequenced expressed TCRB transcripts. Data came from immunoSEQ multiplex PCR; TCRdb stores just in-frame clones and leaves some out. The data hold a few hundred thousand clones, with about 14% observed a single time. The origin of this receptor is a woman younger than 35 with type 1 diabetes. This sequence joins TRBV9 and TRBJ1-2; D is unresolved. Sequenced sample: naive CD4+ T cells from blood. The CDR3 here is CASSVVGSSDYGYTF. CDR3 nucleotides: TGTGCCAGCAGCGTAGTGGGGAGCAGCGACTATGGCTACACCTTC.